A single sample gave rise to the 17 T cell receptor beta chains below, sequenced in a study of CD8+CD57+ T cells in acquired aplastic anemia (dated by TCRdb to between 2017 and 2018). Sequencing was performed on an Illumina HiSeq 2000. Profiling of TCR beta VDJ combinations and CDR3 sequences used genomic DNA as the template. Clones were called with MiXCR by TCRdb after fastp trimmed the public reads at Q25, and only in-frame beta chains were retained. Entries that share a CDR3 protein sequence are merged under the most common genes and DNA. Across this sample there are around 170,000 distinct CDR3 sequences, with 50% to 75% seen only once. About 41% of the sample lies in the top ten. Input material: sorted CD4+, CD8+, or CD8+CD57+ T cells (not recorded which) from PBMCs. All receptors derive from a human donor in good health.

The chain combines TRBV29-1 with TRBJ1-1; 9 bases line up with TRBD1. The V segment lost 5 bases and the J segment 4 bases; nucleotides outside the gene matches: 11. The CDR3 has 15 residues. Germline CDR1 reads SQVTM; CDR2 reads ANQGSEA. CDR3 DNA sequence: TGCAGCGTTTGGGGGGACAGGGAGGGGAGCACTGAAGCTTTCTTT. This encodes CSVWGDREGSTEAFF.

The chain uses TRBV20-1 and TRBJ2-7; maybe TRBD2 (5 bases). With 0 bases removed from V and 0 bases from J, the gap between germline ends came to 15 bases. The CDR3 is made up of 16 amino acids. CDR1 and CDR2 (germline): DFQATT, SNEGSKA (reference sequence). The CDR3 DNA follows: TGCAGTGCTAGAGATCTGCACGGGAAGAGCTCCTACGAGCAGTACTTC. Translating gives CSARDLHGKSSYEQYF.

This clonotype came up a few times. CDR3 bases: TGTGCCAGCAATGAGATTCGGGGCAATGAGCAGTTCTTC. It translates to CASNEIRGNEQFF. This chain uses TRBV28 with TRBJ2-1; D may be TRBD2 (5 bases). CDR3 size: 13 residues. Germline V gene sequence: CDR1 MDHEN, CDR2 SYDVKM. With 7 bases removed from V and 6 bases from J, the gap between germline ends came to 13 bases.

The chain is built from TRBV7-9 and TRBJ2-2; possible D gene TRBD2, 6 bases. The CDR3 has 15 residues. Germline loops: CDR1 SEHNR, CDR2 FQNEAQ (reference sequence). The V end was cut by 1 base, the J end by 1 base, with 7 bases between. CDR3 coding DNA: TGTGCCAGCAGCTTAGGACTAGTGAACACCGGGGAGCTGTTTTTT. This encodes CASSLGLVNTGELFF.

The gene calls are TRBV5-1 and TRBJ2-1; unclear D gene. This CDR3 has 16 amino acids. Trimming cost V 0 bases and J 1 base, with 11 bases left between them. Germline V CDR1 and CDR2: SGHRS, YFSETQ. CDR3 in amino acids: CASSLEGQDSYNEQFF. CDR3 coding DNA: TGCGCCAGCAGCTTGGAAGGGCAGGATTCCTACAATGAGCAGTTCTTC.

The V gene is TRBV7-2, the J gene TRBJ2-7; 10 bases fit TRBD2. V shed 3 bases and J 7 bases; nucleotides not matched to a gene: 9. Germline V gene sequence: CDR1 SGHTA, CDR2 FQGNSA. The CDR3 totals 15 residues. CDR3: CASSFSGLAGVEQYF. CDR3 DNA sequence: TGTGCCAGCAGCTTCTCGGGGCTAGCGGGAGTTGAGCAGTACTTC.

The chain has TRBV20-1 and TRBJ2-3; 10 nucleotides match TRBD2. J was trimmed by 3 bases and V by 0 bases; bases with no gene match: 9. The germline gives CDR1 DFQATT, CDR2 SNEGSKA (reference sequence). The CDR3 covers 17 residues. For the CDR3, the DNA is TGCAGTGCTAGAGATCGCAAAGCGGGAGGGCCAACAGATACGCAGTATTTT. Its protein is CSARDRKAGGPTDTQYF.

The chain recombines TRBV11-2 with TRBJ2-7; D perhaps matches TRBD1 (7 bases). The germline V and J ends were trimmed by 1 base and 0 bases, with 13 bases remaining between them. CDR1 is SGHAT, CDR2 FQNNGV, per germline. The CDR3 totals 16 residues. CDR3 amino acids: CASSLGGRGASYEQYF. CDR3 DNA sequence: TGTGCCAGCAGCTTAGGCGGCAGGGGGGCCTCCTACGAGCAGTACTTC.

CDR3 loop: CSVVLLELPYEQYF. In DNA, the CDR3 is TGCAGCGTCGTACTACTAGAGCTCCCCTACGAGCAGTACTTC. J is TRBJ2-7 and V is TRBV29-1, with TRBD2 as a possible D gene (5 bases). The CDR3 totals 14 residues. From germline, CDR1 is SQVTM and CDR2 ANQGSEA. Between the trimmed V and J ends, which lost 6 bases and 2 bases, there was a span of 17 bases.

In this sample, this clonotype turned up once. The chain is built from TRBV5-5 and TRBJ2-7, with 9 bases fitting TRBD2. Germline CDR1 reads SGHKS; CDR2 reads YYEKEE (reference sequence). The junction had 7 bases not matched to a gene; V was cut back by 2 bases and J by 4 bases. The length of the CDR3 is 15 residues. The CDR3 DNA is TGTGCCAGCAGCTTTGTAGCGGGAGAGGCTTACGAGCAGTACTTC. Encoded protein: CASSFVAGEAYEQYF.

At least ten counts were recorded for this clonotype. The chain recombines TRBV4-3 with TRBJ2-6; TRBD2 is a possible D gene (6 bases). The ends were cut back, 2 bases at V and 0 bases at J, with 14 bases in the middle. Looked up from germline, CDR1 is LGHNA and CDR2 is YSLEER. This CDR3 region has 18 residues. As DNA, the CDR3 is TGCGCCAGCAGCCAAACCGGGACTTACTTCTCTGGGGCCAACGTCCTGACTTTC. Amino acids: CASSQTGTYFSGANVLTF.

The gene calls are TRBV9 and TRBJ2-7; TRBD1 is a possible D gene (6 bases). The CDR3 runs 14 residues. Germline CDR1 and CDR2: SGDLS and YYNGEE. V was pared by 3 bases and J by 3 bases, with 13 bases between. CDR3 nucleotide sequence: TGTGCCAGCAGCGCCGGACAGCTGGGCTACGAGCAGTACTTC. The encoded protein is CASSAGQLGYEQYF.

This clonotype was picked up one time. Here the CDR3 DNA reads TGCAGCGTTGAGTCCAAGAAGAACTATGGCTACACCTTC. Residues: CSVESKKNYGYTF. The chain employs TRBV29-1 and TRBJ1-2, with D unclear. The germline V and J ends were trimmed by 3 bases and 2 bases, with 10 bases remaining between them. Germline loops: CDR1 SQVTM, CDR2 ANQGSEA. The CDR3 extends over 13 amino acids.

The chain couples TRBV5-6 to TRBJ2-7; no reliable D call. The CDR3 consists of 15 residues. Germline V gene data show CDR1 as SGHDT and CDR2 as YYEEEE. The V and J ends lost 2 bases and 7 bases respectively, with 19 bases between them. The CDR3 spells CASSFGVPHSREQYF. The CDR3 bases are TGTGCCAGCAGCTTTGGGGTACCCCATTCCCGGGAGCAGTACTTC.

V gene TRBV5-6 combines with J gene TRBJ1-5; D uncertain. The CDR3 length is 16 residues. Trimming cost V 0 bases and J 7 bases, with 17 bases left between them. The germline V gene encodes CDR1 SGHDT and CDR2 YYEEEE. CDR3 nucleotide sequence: TGTGCCAGCAGCTTGGACCCCGGGTCCTACGAGCAGCCCCAGCATTTT. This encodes CASSLDPGSYEQPQHF.

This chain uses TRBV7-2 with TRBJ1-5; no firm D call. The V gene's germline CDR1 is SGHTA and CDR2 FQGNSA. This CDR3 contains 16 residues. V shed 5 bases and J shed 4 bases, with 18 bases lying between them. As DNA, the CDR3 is TGTGCCAGCAGCGAGAGGACTGCCCAGCAGAATCAGCCCCAGCATTTT. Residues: CASSERTAQQNQPQHF.

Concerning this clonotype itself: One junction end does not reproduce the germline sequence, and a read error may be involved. The chain's CDR3 is CSARESGRETQYF. Written as DNA, the CDR3 is TGCAGCGCTAGAGAGTCTGGAAGGGAGACCCAGTACTTC. The chain uses TRBV20-1 and TRBJ2-5; D unclear. CDR3 length: 13 residues. Germline-derived CDR1 and CDR2 are DFQATT and SNEGSKA (reference sequence).